This TCR beta chain was observed in a study of cytomegalovirus exposure and HLA in healthy donors. As for the study in general: For the roughly 400 genotyped donors, over 80% fell within the Caucasian-associated ancestry cluster. The study's findings and limits: Confirmation was obtained in vitro that a few CMV-associated chains are specific for CMV antigens. Researchers reported in a later analysis that a missense DCLRE1C variant was tied to TCR beta V- and J-gene trimming. Roughly uniform sequencing depth across donors was assumed, possibly incorrectly.

This CDR3 region has 15 residues. Between the trimmed V and J ends, which lost 1 base and 4 bases, there was a span of 14 bases. CDR1 and CDR2 from the germline V gene are SGHVS and FNYEAQ. About this clone: What it recognizes is unknown.

The PCR made use of 60 Vbeta and 13 Jbeta primers. This table comes from immunoSEQ multiplex PCR, and its TCRdb copy is limited to in-frame clones, with some not included. The sample lists about 100,000 clones, around 76% occurring once. V and J are TRBV7-6 and TRBJ2-7; D remains ambiguous. The sequencing sample was made of PBMCs. The source is a man aged 40-49 years in good health and CMV-seropositive. The CDR3 sequence: CASSLDLDSDYEQYF. CDR3 nucleotides: TGTGCCAGCAGCTTAGACCTTGACTCAGATTACGAGCAGTACTTC. The full variable domain, rest sourced from reference TRBV7-6 and TRBJ2-7, is GAGVSQSPRYKVTKRGQDVALRCDPISGHVSLYWYRQALGQGPEFLTYFNYEAQQDKSGLPNDRFSAERPEGSISTLTIQRTEQRDSAMYRCASSLDLDSDYEQYFGPGTRLTVT.